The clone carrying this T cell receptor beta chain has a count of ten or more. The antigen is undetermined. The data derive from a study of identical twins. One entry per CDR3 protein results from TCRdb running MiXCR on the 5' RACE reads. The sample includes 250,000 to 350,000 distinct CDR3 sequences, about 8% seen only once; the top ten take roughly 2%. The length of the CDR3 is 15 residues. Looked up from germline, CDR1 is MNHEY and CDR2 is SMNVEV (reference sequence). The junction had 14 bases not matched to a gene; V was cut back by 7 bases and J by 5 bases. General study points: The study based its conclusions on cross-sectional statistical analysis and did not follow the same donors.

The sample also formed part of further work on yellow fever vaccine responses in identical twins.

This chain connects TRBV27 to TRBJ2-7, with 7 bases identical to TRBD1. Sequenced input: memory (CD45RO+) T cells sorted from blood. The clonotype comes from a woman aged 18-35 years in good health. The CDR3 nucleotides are TGTGCCAGCATTCGACAGGGCGGTAGCGTCCACGAGCAGTACTTC. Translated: CASIRQGGSVHEQYF.